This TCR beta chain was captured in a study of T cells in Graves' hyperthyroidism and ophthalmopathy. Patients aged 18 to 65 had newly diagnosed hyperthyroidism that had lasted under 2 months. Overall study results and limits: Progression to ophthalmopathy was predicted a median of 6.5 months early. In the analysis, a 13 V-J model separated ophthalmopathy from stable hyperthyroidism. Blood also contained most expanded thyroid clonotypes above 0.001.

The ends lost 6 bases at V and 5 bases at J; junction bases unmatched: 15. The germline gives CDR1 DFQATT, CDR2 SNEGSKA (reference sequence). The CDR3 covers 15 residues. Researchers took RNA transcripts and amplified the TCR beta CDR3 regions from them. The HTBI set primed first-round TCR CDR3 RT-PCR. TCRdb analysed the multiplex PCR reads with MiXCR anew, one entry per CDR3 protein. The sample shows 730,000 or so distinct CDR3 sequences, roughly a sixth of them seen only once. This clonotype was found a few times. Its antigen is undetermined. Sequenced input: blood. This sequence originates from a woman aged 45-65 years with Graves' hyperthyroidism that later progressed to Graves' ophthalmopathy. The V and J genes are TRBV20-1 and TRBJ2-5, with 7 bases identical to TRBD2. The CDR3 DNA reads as TGCAGTGCAGTGCTGTCTGGGGGGGGAGGGGAGACCCAGTACTTC. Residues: CSAVLSGGGGETQYF.